Below, one TCR beta chain is given with its context. What it recognizes is unknown. The data originate from a study of T cells after yellow fever vaccination. CDR3 length: 15 amino acids. V lost 4 bases to trimming and J lost 4 bases, with 13 bases between them. Germline lookup yields CDR1 MNHEY and CDR2 SVGAGI. Whole-study results and caveats: Although the secondary response was weaker, it peaked faster, at day 5 versus 15. Highly abundant clonotypes carried over from the bulk population could end up in FACS-sorted repertoires as contaminants. Once the booster was given, most primary-vaccination clones reappeared, at over 95% for CD4 and over 75% for CD8.

By 5'RACE template switching, TCR cDNA was produced, with a universal primer site and UMIs added in the process. TCRdb recomputed calls from the 5' RACE reads with MiXCR, one row per CDR3 protein. The sample holds around 110,000 distinct CDR3 sequences; around 8% are singletons and the top ten take about 25%. The source was CD8+ T cells sorted from PBMCs, collected 45 days after the yellow fever booster vaccination. The clonotype comes from a young man who received the YFV17D yellow fever vaccine. The chain recombines TRBV6-5 with TRBJ2-2, with D tentatively TRBD1 or TRBD2 (5 bases each). CDR3 in amino acids: CASSFSGAGTGELFF. For the CDR3, the DNA is TGTGCCAGCAGTTTTTCCGGGGCGGGCACCGGGGAGCTGTTTTTT.